The present TCR beta chain was sequenced within a study of T cell repertoires in cytomegalovirus infection. Concerning this clonotype itself: Antigen: not known.

Study-level results: Ex vivo, HLA-C-restricted CMV-specific TCR beta clonotypes prevailed over the rest of the response.

The CDR3 extends over 12 amino acids. Germline-derived CDR1 and CDR2 are LNHDA and SQIVND (reference sequence). V was pared by 1 base and J by 8 bases, with 8 bases between. Using its own MiXCR run on the reads, TCRdb lists one record per CDR3 protein. The sample has a few hundred thousand distinct CDR3 sequences, approximately 22% seen once. The specimen comprised cultured PBMCs, sampled from culture after CMV antigen stimulation. The TCR comes from a human donor in good health (CMV status not recorded). Some clones in this sample may be carry-over from other donors' samples. The chain joins TRBV19 to TRBJ1-2; D is undetermined. The CDR3 is CASSIAGSGYTF. CDR3 in DNA: TGTGCCAGTAGTATAGCAGGATCCGGCTACACCTTC.